This passage covers 8 T cell receptor beta chains from one sample sequenced in a study of cytomegalovirus exposure and HLA in healthy donors. The PCR made use of 60 Vbeta and 13 Jbeta primers. Here immunoSEQ multiplex PCR was the method, and the copy in TCRdb shows in-frame clones only, minus some. The sample table includes approximately 110,000 clones. Input material: PBMCs. Receptors originate from a man aged 35-49 years in good health and CMV-seronegative.

The J gene is TRBJ2-6, the V gene TRBV11-3; a weak D match, TRBD2 (5 bases). Trimming removed 0 bases from V and 2 bases from J, with 17 bases in between. Germline V lookup: CDR1 SGHNT, CDR2 YENEEA. CDR3 length: 19 amino acids. The CDR3 protein is CASSLDLILGTPGANVLTF. DNA for the CDR3: TGTGCCAGCAGCTTAGATCTAATACTAGGAACCCCTGGGGCCAACGTCCTGACTTTC.

The rearrangement links TRBV4-2 to TRBJ2-2, with D perhaps matching TRBD2 (6 bases). Trimming cost V 4 bases and J 8 bases, with 8 bases left between them. Germline V gene lookup returns CDR1 LGHNA and CDR2 YNFKEQ. This CDR3 spans 12 amino acids. This chain's CDR3 is CASSRGGGELFF. The CDR3 nucleotides are TGTGCCAGCAGCCGAGGAGGGGGGGAGCTGTTTTTT.

J is TRBJ2-1 and V is TRBV4-3; the match to TRBD2 covers 12 bases. In germline, CDR1 is LGHNA, CDR2 YSLEER. Trimming at V came to 1 base and at J to 9 bases, leaving 7 bases not matched to a gene. This CDR3 has 16 residues. CDR3 sequence: CASSQAWLAGGGEQFF. DNA of the CDR3: TGCGCCAGCAGCCAAGCTTGGCTAGCGGGAGGGGGTGAGCAGTTCTTC.

This chain uses TRBV2 with TRBJ2-7; 8 nucleotides align to TRBD1. Germline loops: CDR1 SNHLY, CDR2 FYNNEI. V lost 5 bases to trimming and J lost 3 bases; unmatched junction nucleotides: 6. This CDR3 comprises 14 residues. The CDR3 nucleotides are TGTGCCAGCAGTCGTCACGGACAGGGCTACGAGCAGTACTTC. Its protein is CASSRHGQGYEQYF. The variable domain in full, with the rest retrieved from reference TRBV2 and TRBJ2-7, is EPEVTQTPSHQVTQMGQEVILRCVPISNHLYFYWYRQILGQKVEFLVSFYNNEISEKSEIFDDQFSVERPDGSNFTLKIRSTKLEDSAMYFCASSRHGQGYEQYFGPGTRLTVT.

The chain employs TRBV28 and TRBJ2-5; 7 positions match TRBD1. Matching the DNA end better, TRBJ2-7 makes the J call doubtful. The CDR3 spans 17 residues. CDR1 and CDR2 from the germline V gene are MDHEN and SYDVKM. In DNA, the CDR3 is TGTGCCAGCAGTCCGACAGGGTTACGACTAAGCTCCTACGAGCAGTACTTC. Its protein product is CASSPTGLRLSSYEQYF.

This sequence joins TRBV11-2 and TRBJ2-1, with TRBD2 identical over 11 bases. The CDR3 consists of 15 residues. Looked up from germline, CDR1 is SGHAT and CDR2 is FQNNGV. With V trimmed by 4 bases and J by 2 bases, 1 base remained unmatched. CDR3 sequence (DNA): TGTGCCAGCAGCTCACTAGCGGGAGCCTACAATGAGCAGTTCTTC. Its protein product is CASSSLAGAYNEQFF. The whole variable domain, filled in from reference TRBV11-2 and TRBJ2-1, reads EAGVAQSPRYKIIEKRQSVAFWCNPISGHATLYWYQQILGQGPKLLIQFQNNGVVDDSQLPKDRFSAERLKGVDSTLKIQPAKLEDSAVYLCASSSLAGAYNEQFFGPGTRLTVL.

The chain carries TRBV10-3 and TRBJ2-5; TRBD2 matches at 12 bases. The tail of the sequence fits TRBJ2-7 better, so the J call may be wrong. CDR1 is ENHRY and CDR2 is SYGVKD in the germline V gene. This CDR3 region has 14 residues. The CDR3 loop is CAISTSGGHYEQYF. DNA of the CDR3: TGTGCCATTTCGACTAGCGGGGGACACTACGAGCAGTACTTC.

About this clone: This same CDR3 is encoded by further DNA sequences in the sample. V gene TRBV7-3 combines with J gene TRBJ2-1; 10 bases fit TRBD2. This CDR3 has 15 amino acids. The V gene's germline CDR1 is SGHTA and CDR2 FQGTGA. V was pared by 4 bases and J by 4 bases, with 4 bases of the junction left unmatched. CDR3 sequence: CASSSGLAVYNEQFF. In DNA form, the CDR3 reads TGTGCCAGCAGCTCTGGACTAGCGGTTTACAATGAGCAGTTCTTC.